These T cell receptor beta chains were read from a single sample in a study of early T cells in non-severe SARS-CoV-2 infection. TCRdb redid the calling of the 5' RACE reads with MiXCR, one entry per CDR3 protein. The sample records 120,000 or so distinct CDR3 sequences, approximately 12% being singletons. The sequencing used whole blood, collected at baseline. These receptors were taken from an adult who was a healthcare worker with PCR-confirmed SARS-CoV-2 infection or an uninfected control (not recorded which). The CDR3 runs from the conserved cysteine through the conserved F or W. The order of the fields is D gene, V gene, J gene, clone size, CDR3 DNA, CDR3 protein. D genes are given only for firm matches. The size entry is marked missing in some rows and otherwise reads once, few, many or a size class.

.	TRBV29-1	TRBJ1-1	many	TGCAGCGTTGGCCGCCGGACAGTAGCTTTCTTT	CSVGRRTVAFF
.	TRBV20-1	TRBJ2-7	many	TGCAGTGCTACCCTGGGAGCCGGGCCCTACGAGCAGTACTTC	CSATLGAGPYEQYF
TRBD2	TRBV24-1	TRBJ2-1	few	TGTGCCACCAGTGAACCTAGCGGAGACAAGATCTCCTACAATGAGCAGTTCTTC	CATSEPSGDKISYNEQFF
TRBD2	TRBV29-1	TRBJ2-1	.	TGCAGCGCGGGGCTACTAGCGGATGAGCAGTTCTTC	CSAGLLADEQFF
TRBD2	TRBV6-6	TRBJ2-3	many	TGTGCCAGCAGTCCGGGACTAGGCACAGATACGCAGTATTTT	CASSPGLGTDTQYF
TRBD1	TRBV28	TRBJ2-3	.	TGTGCCAGCAATTGGGACAGGGATACAGATACGCAGTATTTT	CASNWDRDTDTQYF
TRBD1	TRBV28	TRBJ2-7	.	TGTGCCAGCAGCCTAAATTCAGGGGGCAATTTTTACGAGCAGTACTTC	CASSLNSGGNFYEQYF
TRBD2	TRBV12-3/TRBV12-4	TRBJ2-1	many	TGTGCCAGCAGTTCCGGGGATGGACTAGCGGGAGCCTACAATGAGCAGTTCTTC	CASSSGDGLAGAYNEQFF
.	TRBV10-3	TRBJ1-4	.	TGTGCCATCAGGGAGAGTGCAACTAATGAAAAACTGTTTTTT	CAIRESATNEKLFF
TRBD2	TRBV12-3/TRBV12-4	TRBJ2-3	few	TGTGCCAGCAGTTTCGGCGGGAGACCAGATACGCAGTATTTT	CASSFGGRPDTQYF
.	TRBV29-1	TRBJ2-4	.	TGCAGCACCGATGACAGAGCCAAAAACATTCAGTACTTC	CSTDDRAKNIQYF
.	TRBV29-1	TRBJ2-2	.	TGCAGCGTTTCATCACAGGGCGGGACCGGGGAGCTGTTTTTT	CSVSSQGGTGELFF
TRBD2	TRBV20-1	TRBJ2-4	few	TGCAGTGCTAGAGATTGGCTAGCGGGAGTAGCAAACATTCAGTACTTC	CSARDWLAGVANIQYF
.	TRBV18	TRBJ2-5	.	TGTGCCACCCAGGGGGAGACCCAGTACTTC	CATQGETQYF
.	TRBV24-1	TRBJ2-2	few	TGTGCCACCAGTGGCAGTGTAGGCACCGGGGAGCTGTTTTTT	CATSGSVGTGELFF
.	TRBV27	TRBJ1-5	many	TGTGCCAGCAGTCCCCATGTTATAGGCAATCAGCCCCAGCATTTT	CASSPHVIGNQPQHF
.	TRBV10-1	TRBJ2-5	many	TGCGCCAGCAGCCCCCTCGCAGGGCTGGGGGAGACCCAGTACTTC	CASSPLAGLGETQYF
TRBD1	TRBV9	TRBJ2-5	few	TGCAGAACCGGGGACAGGGGGCGTCAAGAGACCCAGTACTTC	CRTGDRGRQETQYF
.	TRBV28	TRBJ1-1	few	TGTGCCAGCAGTTTAGGCAGCCTGAACACTGAAGCTTTCTTT	CASSLGSLNTEAFF
TRBD2	TRBV6-6	TRBJ2-5	.	TGTGCCAGCAGTAAGCCGTTAGCGGGGGGGAGACTAGAGACCCAGTACTTC	CASSKPLAGGRLETQYF
.	TRBV7-9	TRBJ1-1	many	TGTGCCAGCAGCTTAGCGCTGGTGAACACTGAAGCTTTCTTT	CASSLALVNTEAFF
TRBD1	TRBV20-1	TRBJ2-7	.	TGCAGTGCCCCAGACAGGGAAGACGAGCAGTACTTC	CSAPDREDEQYF
TRBD1	TRBV24-1	TRBJ2-1	few	TGTGCCACCAGTGATTTGCAGGGACAGCCAGTCAATGAGCAGTTCTTC	CATSDLQGQPVNEQFF
TRBD1	TRBV19	TRBJ1-5	few	TGTGCCAGTAGCCGACAGGGCGGTCAGCCCCAGCATTTT	CASSRQGGQPQHF
.	TRBV27	TRBJ1-2	many	TGTGCCAGCAGCCCAGGGCCTAACTATGGCTACACCTTC	CASSPGPNYGYTF
TRBD1	TRBV4-1	TRBJ1-4	.	TGCGCCAGCAGCCCTTGGCCGTGGACAGGGGGGAATGAAAAACTGTTTTTT	CASSPWPWTGGNEKLFF
.	TRBV29-1	TRBJ2-7	few	TGCAGCGTTGAGACGGAGAACTCCTACGAGCAGTACTTC	CSVETENSYEQYF
.	TRBV18	TRBJ1-1	few	TGTGCCAGCTCACCCCCGACGGGGAGGAACACTGAAGCTTTCTTT	CASSPPTGRNTEAFF
.	TRBV7-9	TRBJ2-2	.	TGTGCCAGCAGTCACTCCCCCACGGGTTTTACCGGGGAGCTGTTTTTT	CASSHSPTGFTGELFF
.	TRBV12-3/TRBV12-4	TRBJ2-3	.	TGTGCCAGCAGTTTTCCTGTCCAAGGGGGGGATACGCAGTATTTT	CASSFPVQGGDTQYF
.	TRBV20-1	TRBJ2-1	many	TGCAGTGCTAGAGATCCGCGTAGGTCCTACAATGAGCAGTTCTTC	CSARDPRRSYNEQFF
.	TRBV29-1	TRBJ2-7	few	TGCAGCGTTGGGGACGGCTACGAGCAGTACTTC	CSVGDGYEQYF
.	TRBV5-8	TRBJ2-3	many	TGTGCCAGCAGCTTCCAGGTCACAGATACGCAGTATTTT	CASSFQVTDTQYF
.	TRBV3-1	TRBJ1-1	.	TGTGCCAGCAGCCCGATAGCGAACACTGAAGCTTTCTTT	CASSPIANTEAFF
.	TRBV20-1	TRBJ1-4	few	TGCAGTGCTGGGGCTGGGGAAAAACTGTTTTTT	CSAGAGEKLFF
TRBD1	TRBV10-1	TRBJ1-4	many	TGCGCCAGCAGCCCCGGGACAGGGCCAACTAATGAAAAACTGTTTTTT	CASSPGTGPTNEKLFF
TRBD1	TRBV2	TRBJ1-3	.	TGTGCCAGCAGTGCTTCGACAGGGACTGGAAACACCATATATTTT	CASSASTGTGNTIYF
.	TRBV18	TRBJ1-3	.	TGTGCCAGCTCCCGCGTAGACGTCGGAAACACCATATATTTT	CASSRVDVGNTIYF
.	TRBV28	TRBJ2-7	.	TGTGCCAGCAGTTCATCGGCGAGCCCGTTCTCCTACGAGCAGTACTTC	CASSSSASPFSYEQYF
TRBD1	TRBV29-1	TRBJ1-2	few	TGCAGCGCAACGGACAGGGCTGATGGCTACACCTTC	CSATDRADGYTF
TRBD1	TRBV20-1	TRBJ2-7	few	TGCAGTGCTAGAGGGACAGGGGGAGGCGAGCAGTACTTC	CSARGTGGGEQYF
TRBD1	TRBV6-4	TRBJ1-2	few	TGTGCCAGCAGTGACTCAGGGACAGGGGGAAAGGGCTACACCTTC	CASSDSGTGGKGYTF
TRBD2	TRBV15	TRBJ2-7	.	TGTGCCACCAGCAGGCGTACTAGCGGGGCCGAGCAGTACTTC	CATSRRTSGAEQYF
.	TRBV4-1	TRBJ2-5	.	TGCGCCAGCAGCCAAGGCGGAGGGACCCAGTACTTC	CASSQGGGTQYF
.	TRBV12-3/TRBV12-4	TRBJ1-1	.	TGTGCCAGCAGTTTTTGGCGCGGGACAACTGAAGCTTTCTTT	CASSFWRGTTEAFF
.	TRBV19	TRBJ2-7	.	TGTGCCAGTAGTATAAGGTTGGTCGGATACGAGCAGTACTTC	CASSIRLVGYEQYF